This TCR beta chain came from a study of patients and donors after allogeneic stem cell transplantation. Via MiXCR, TCRdb re-called the RT-PCR reads, giving one row per CDR3 protein. The table records about 200,000 distinct CDR3 sequences, around 41% of them present only once. Trimming cost V 2 bases and J 5 bases; bases outside gene matches: 3. The CDR3 loop spans 14 amino acids. The germline CDR1 and CDR2 sequences are DFQATT and SNEGSKA (reference sequence). The sequencing input was blood, either unsorted or a sorted T cell fraction (not recorded which). The rearrangement joins TRBV20-1 to TRBJ2-5, with 12 positions matching TRBD1. The TCR originated in a human donor who was either an allogeneic HSCT recipient or a stem cell or donor lymphocyte infusion donor (not recorded which). It is not recorded whose cells these are; they may come from a transplant donor. CDR3 sequence (DNA): TGCAGTGCTAGATGGGACAGGGGGCAGGAGACCCAGTACTTC. Amino acids: CSARWDRGQETQYF.